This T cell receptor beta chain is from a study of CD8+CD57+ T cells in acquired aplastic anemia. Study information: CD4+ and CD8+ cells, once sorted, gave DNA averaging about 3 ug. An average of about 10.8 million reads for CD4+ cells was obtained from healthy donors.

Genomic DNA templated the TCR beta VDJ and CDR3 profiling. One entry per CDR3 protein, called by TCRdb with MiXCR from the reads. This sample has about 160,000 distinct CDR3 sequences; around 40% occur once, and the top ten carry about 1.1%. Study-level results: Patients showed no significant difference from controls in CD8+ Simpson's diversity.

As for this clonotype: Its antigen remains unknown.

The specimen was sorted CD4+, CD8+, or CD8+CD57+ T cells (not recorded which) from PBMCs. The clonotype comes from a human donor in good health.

CDR3 in amino acids: CASSSWAWGQETQYF. The CDR3 DNA sequence: TGTGCCAGCAGCTCATGGGCGTGGGGGCAAGAGACCCAGTACTTC. The rearrangement links TRBV7-9 to TRBJ2-5; D might be TRBD1 or TRBD2, each matching 5 bases. The length of the CDR3 is 15 residues. Trimming pared 4 bases from V and 2 bases from J, leaving 14 bases between. Germline V gene sequence: CDR1 SEHNR, CDR2 FQNEAQ (reference sequence).